Following are 19 T cell receptor beta chains from one sample sequenced in a study of cytomegalovirus exposure and HLA in healthy donors. Use of 60 Vbeta and 13 Jbeta primers characterized the PCR. The data were produced by immunoSEQ multiplex PCR, yet TCRdb's version contains in-frame clones alone and is incomplete. The repertoire includes some 150,000 clones, 70% to 85% of them detected once, and roughly 2.5% sits in the top ten. Sequences were obtained from PBMCs. Every receptor here comes from a human donor in good health.

This clone was recorded a few times. The rearrangement uses TRBV2 and TRBJ2-3; TRBD2 is a possible D gene (6 bases). The germline CDR1 and CDR2 sequences are SNHLY and FYNNEI. The length of the CDR3 is 14 residues. Trimming took off 6 bases at V and 1 base at J, with 11 bases between the two ends. CDR3 sequence: CASRSGGGTDTQYF. The CDR3 bases are TGTGCCAGCAGGTCTGGCGGGGGCACAGATACGCAGTATTTT.

This clone appeared a few times. The CDR3 loop is CASSPGVLRTEAFF. Written as DNA, the CDR3 is TGTGCCAGCTCACCCGGGGTTCTAAGGACTGAAGCTTTCTTT. V and J are TRBV18 and TRBJ1-1; no clear D. The germline CDR1 and CDR2 sequences are KGHSH and LQKENI. This CDR3 is 14 amino acids long. V lost 3 bases and J lost 5, with 13 bases in between.

The V call is TRBV7-9, the J call TRBJ1-5; perhaps TRBD1 as D (5 bases). The CDR3 sequence is 16 residues long. V lost 5 bases and J lost 6, with 20 bases in between. CDR1 SEHNR and CDR2 FQNEAQ come from the germline V gene (reference sequence). The CDR3 region is CASSASGGGVGQPQHF. The DNA for the CDR3 is TGTGCCAGCAGCGCCTCGGGTGGGGGGGTCGGTCAGCCCCAGCATTTT.

This chain uses TRBV5-5 with TRBJ1-1; D remains unclear. Trimming stripped 0 bases from V and 4 bases from J, with 13 bases between. This CDR3 has 15 residues. Germline loops: CDR1 SGHKS, CDR2 YYEKEE (reference sequence). The CDR3 here is CASSLEGGGVTEAFF. The DNA of the CDR3 is TGTGCCAGCAGCTTGGAAGGAGGCGGGGTCACTGAAGCTTTCTTT.

The CDR3 here is CASSEYRTGYEQYF. The CDR3 bases are TGTGCCAGCAGTGAATACAGGACAGGCTACGAGCAGTACTTC. The chain links TRBV25-1 to TRBJ2-7; 7 nucleotides match TRBD1. V was clipped by 0 bases and J by 3 bases; unmatched bases: 2. This CDR3 region has 14 residues. Germline values: CDR1 MGHDK, CDR2 SYGVNS.

J is TRBJ2-5 and V is TRBV15; D not resolved. This CDR3 is built from 14 residues. The V gene lost 5 bases and the J gene lost 2 bases, with 12 bases spanning the gap. The germline V gene has CDR1 LNHNV and CDR2 YYDKDF (reference sequence). Written as DNA, the CDR3 is TGTGCCACCAGCTTGGGCAGGTCACAAGAGACCCAGTACTTC. As protein: CATSLGRSQETQYF.

The chain combines TRBV9 with TRBJ2-3, with 10 bases aligning to TRBD1. The ends lost 3 bases at V and 2 bases at J; junction bases unmatched: 6. Per the germline V gene, CDR1 is SGDLS and CDR2 is YYNGEE. The CDR3 has 16 amino acids. The CDR3 region has the DNA TGTGCCAGCAGCGCCGGACAGGGGGTAACCACAGATACGCAGTATTTT. It translates to CASSAGQGVTTDTQYF.

This chain uses TRBV7-8 with TRBJ2-1; 10 positions agree with TRBD1. The V segment lost 5 bases and the J segment 6 bases; nucleotides outside the gene matches: 7. The CDR3 has 15 amino acids. Germline CDR1 and CDR2: SGHVS and FQNEAQ. The CDR3 loop reads CASSPRQGAFNEQFF. The CDR3 bases are TGTGCCAGCAGCCCCCGACAGGGGGCGTTCAATGAGCAGTTCTTC.

This clone showed up just a few times. Other nucleotide sequences from this sample produce the same CDR3. The genes are TRBV19 and TRBJ2-3, with D maybe TRBD1 (5 bases). This CDR3 is built from 15 residues. Trimming left V 1 base short and J 3 bases short, with 11 bases between. CDR1 is LNHDA, CDR2 SQIVND, per germline (reference sequence). This CDR3 is CASSIGGRVTDTQYF. The CDR3 DNA is TGTGCCAGTAGTATAGGGGGCAGGGTGACAGATACGCAGTATTTT.

This clone turned up a few times. The chain recombines TRBV19 with TRBJ1-5, with a possible D match to TRBD1 (6 bases). This CDR3 spans 17 amino acids. Germline CDR1 reads LNHDA; CDR2 reads SQIVND (reference sequence). V lost 1 base and J 0 bases, leaving 13 bases between the germline ends. The CDR3 DNA reads as TGTGCCAGTAGTATAGTGACAGGCCCGTATAGCAATCAGCCCCAGCATTTT. Its protein product is CASSIVTGPYSNQPQHF.

This clone has only a few counts. The genes are TRBV5-1 and TRBJ1-1; D unclear. Germline loops: CDR1 SGHRS, CDR2 YFSETQ. V lost 4 bases, J lost 0 bases, and 10 bases lay in between. CDR3 size: 14 residues. CDR3 amino acids: CASSRAGVNTEAFF. The CDR3 bases are TGCGCCAGCAGCCGTGCCGGAGTGAACACTGAAGCTTTCTTT.

The V and J genes are TRBV14 and TRBJ2-5; D perhaps matches TRBD2 (5 bases). Germline loops: CDR1 SGHDN, CDR2 FVKESK. Trimming removed 4 bases from V and 5 bases from J, with 20 bases in between. The CDR3 is made up of 16 amino acids. The CDR3 DNA follows: TGTGCCAGCAGCCCGGAGGCTAGCCGCCCGGGGGAGACCCAGTACTTC. It specifies CASSPEASRPGETQYF.

This rearrangement joins TRBV7-9 to TRBJ1-1, with 8 bases that match TRBD1. The CDR3 has 16 residues. V was pared by 0 bases and J by 3 bases, with 6 bases of the junction left unmatched. CDR1 and CDR2 from the germline V gene are SEHNR and FQNEAQ (reference sequence). The CDR3 reads CASSLAPGQGDTEAFF. The CDR3 coding sequence is TGTGCCAGCAGCTTAGCCCCCGGACAGGGCGACACTGAAGCTTTCTTT.

The chain recombines TRBV5-1 with TRBJ2-1; 7 bases map to TRBD1. CDR1 and CDR2 from the germline V gene are SGHRS and YFSETQ. J was trimmed by 9 bases and V by 7 bases; bases with no gene match: 10. The CDR3 totals 13 residues. The CDR3 here is CASGEQGLGEQFF. CDR3 nucleotides: TGCGCCAGCGGGGAACAGGGGCTTGGTGAGCAGTTCTTC.

Turning to this clone: Distinct nucleotide sequences in the sample also encode this CDR3. This sequence joins TRBV6-5 and TRBJ1-1; 10 bases are a match to TRBD1. Germline CDR1 MNHEY, CDR2 SVGAGI. The length of the CDR3 is 12 residues. V lost 6 bases, J lost 6 bases, and 1 base stayed unmatched. In nucleotides, the CDR3 is TGTGCCAGCAGAGGACAGGGGGCTGAAGCTTTCTTT. It codes for CASRGQGAEAFF.

V usage is TRBV7-2 and J usage is TRBJ2-3; TRBD1 aligns across 9 bases. The CDR3 loop spans 14 amino acids. V lost 5 bases and J lost 5; bases outside the gene matches: 5. Germline values: CDR1 SGHTA, CDR2 FQGNSA. The CDR3 DNA follows: TGTGCCAGCAGCCAGGACAGGGGAGGAGATACGCAGTATTTT. It codes for CASSQDRGGDTQYF. Looking up the rest from reference TRBV7-2 and TRBJ2-3 gives the full variable domain: GAGVSQSPSNKVTEKGKDVELRCDPISGHTALYWYRQSLGQGLEFLIYFQGNSAPDKSGLPSDRFSAERTGGSVSTLTIQRTQQEDSAVYLCASSQDRGGDTQYFGPGTRLTVL.

The chain recombines TRBV7-9 with TRBJ2-3; 7 positions agree with TRBD2. CDR1 SEHNR and CDR2 FQNEAQ come from the germline V gene (reference sequence). The CDR3 sequence is 17 residues long. The J segment lost 3 bases and the V segment lost 5 bases, leaving 14 bases of the junction unmatched. The CDR3 reads CASSAHGSGGTTDTQYF. The CDR3 DNA is TGTGCCAGCAGCGCTCACGGGTCCGGGGGGACTACAGATACGCAGTATTTT. The whole variable domain, remainder taken from reference TRBV7-9 and TRBJ2-3, is DTGVSQNPRHKITKRGQNVTFRCDPISEHNRLYWYRQTLGQGPEFLTYFQNEAQLEKSRLLSDRFSAERPKGSFSTLEIQRTEQGDSAMYLCASSAHGSGGTTDTQYFGPGTRLTVL.

With regard to this clone: Other DNA sequences of this sample code for an identical CDR3. V is TRBV6-5 and J is TRBJ2-7; 8 bases are a match to TRBD1. This CDR3 comprises 15 residues. Trimming took 6 bases from V and 5 from J; bases not matched to a gene: 12. Germline values: CDR1 MNHEY, CDR2 SVGAGI. For the CDR3, the DNA is TGTGCCAGCAGGTCCCTTCGACAGGGGCGGGACGAGCAGTACTTC. This translates into CASRSLRQGRDEQYF.

The V and J genes are TRBV6-6 and TRBJ1-6; no clear D. The CDR3 contains 14 residues. Trimming removed 2 bases from V and 5 bases from J, with 7 bases in between. Germline CDR1 MNHNY, CDR2 SVGAGI (reference sequence). The DNA for the CDR3 is TGTGCCAGCAGTTACGGTCAGGATAATTCACCCCTCCACTTT. Translated, it gives CASSYGQDNSPLHF.